These T cell receptor beta chains were read from a single sample in a study of cytomegalovirus exposure and HLA in healthy donors. Profiling relied on immunoSEQ multiplex PCR, and the TCRdb table lists in-frame clones only, not all of them. Among 200,000 to 250,000 clones listed, around 90% were seen once. The sample was PBMCs. These receptor sequences come from a young woman in good health and CMV-seronegative. The CDR3 runs from the conserved cysteine through the conserved F or W. The D gene is left open where the match is weak. Expanded clones get a size class; other rows say once, few or many, or leave the size out.

CASSTLTGVGQPQHF	TGTGCCAGCTCGACTCTCACAGGGGTAGGTCAGCCCCAGCATTTT	TRBV18	TRBD1	-	15	TRBJ1-5
CAWTVRANTGELFF	TGTGCCTGGACGGTCCGCGCGAACACCGGGGAGCTGTTTTTT	TRBV30	-	-	14	TRBJ2-2
CASSALGQTNTGELFF	TGTGCCAGCAGTGCCTTGGGACAGACTAACACCGGGGAGCTGTTTTTT	TRBV6-1	TRBD1	-	16	TRBJ2-2
CASSDPGGWETEAFF	TGTGCCAGCAGTGATCCAGGGGGATGGGAGACTGAAGCTTTCTTT	TRBV6-1	TRBD1	once	15	TRBJ1-1
CAWRTGVYGYTF	TGTGCCTGGAGGACAGGGGTCTATGGCTACACCTTC	TRBV30	TRBD1	-	12	TRBJ1-2
CASSDRQTSYEQYF	TGTGCCAGCAGCGATCGACAGACGTCCTACGAGCAGTACTTC	TRBV9	-	once	14	TRBJ2-7
CASSQGLGEAFF	TGTGCCAGTTCCCAGGGGCTAGGTGAAGCTTTCTTT	TRBV19	-	-	12	TRBJ1-1
CASSPRRQGGTDTQYF	TGTGCCAGCAGCCCACGCCGACAGGGGGGCACAGATACGCAGTATTTT	TRBV9	TRBD1	-	16	TRBJ2-3
CASSGGTGTGELFF	TGTGCCAGCAGTGGAGGGACAGGGACCGGGGAGCTGTTTTTT	TRBV6-5	TRBD1	-	14	TRBJ2-2
CAWILRRGGGFEQYF	TGTGCCTGGATCCTACGGAGGGGGGGAGGGTTCGAGCAGTACTTC	TRBV30	-	once	15	TRBJ2-7
CASSLAGSPNGYTF	TGTGCCAGCAGTCTCGCCGGGTCTCCGAATGGCTACACCTTC	TRBV28	-	-	14	TRBJ1-2
CASSKIRVSTNSYNSPLHF	TGTGCCAGCAGCAAGATCCGGGTTTCCACTAACTCCTATAATTCACCCCTCCACTTT	TRBV5-8	-	-	19	TRBJ1-6
CAWDPGQGNSPLHF	TGTGCCTGGGACCCGGGACAGGGGAATTCACCCCTCCACTTT	TRBV30	TRBD1	-	14	TRBJ1-6
CACLGGQGAIGNYGYTF	TGTGCCTGCCTAGGGGGACAGGGGGCAATCGGGAACTATGGCTACACCTTC	TRBV30	TRBD1	-	17	TRBJ1-2
CASSLTGVYEQYF	TGTGCCAGCTCCCTTACAGGGGTTTACGAGCAGTACTTC	TRBV18	TRBD1	-	13	TRBJ2-7
CASTGTGGNGYTF	TGTGCCAGCACGGGAACAGGGGGGAATGGCTACACCTTC	TRBV7-2	TRBD1	-	13	TRBJ1-2
CASSLTGSTEAFF	TGTGCCAGCAGTTTAACTGGGAGCACTGAAGCTTTCTTT	TRBV27	-	-	13	TRBJ1-1
CASSQGLAGGYEQYF	TGTGCCAGCAGCCAAGGACTAGCGGGAGGCTACGAGCAGTACTTC	TRBV7-3	TRBD2	-	15	TRBJ2-7
CASRTLAGNEQFF	TGTGCCAGCAGGACTCTAGCGGGCAATGAGCAGTTCTTC	TRBV2	TRBD2	-	13	TRBJ2-1
CASSRVAGNTGELFF	TGCGCCAGCAGTAGGGTAGCGGGGAACACCGGGGAGCTGTTTTTT	TRBV10-2	TRBD2	-	15	TRBJ2-2
CAWSVNLGSGNTIYF	TGTGCCTGGAGTGTTAATCTCGGCTCTGGAAACACCATATATTTT	TRBV30	-	-	15	TRBJ1-3
CASSEAGGSGRMTDTQYF	TGTGCCAGCAGTGAAGCAGGAGGTAGCGGGAGGATGACAGATACGCAGTATTTT	TRBV6-1	TRBD2	-	18	TRBJ2-3
CASSLSGQGGEQYF	TGTGCCAGCAGTTTATCGGGACAGGGGGGCGAGCAGTACTTC	TRBV28	TRBD1	once	14	TRBJ2-7
CSTSSMTGDGYTF	TGCAGCACATCGTCCATGACAGGGGATGGCTACACCTTC	TRBV29-1	TRBD1	-	13	TRBJ1-2
CASSVGRLAGEETQYF	TGTGCCAGCAGCGTGGGGAGACTAGCGGGAGAAGAGACCCAGTACTTC	TRBV9	TRBD2	-	16	TRBJ2-5
CASSSGDEKLFF	TGTGCCAGCAGTTCGGGAGATGAAAAACTGTTTTTT	TRBV28	-	-	12	TRBJ1-4
CASSPPSGTDTQYF	TGTGCCAGCTCACCGCCTAGCGGCACAGATACGCAGTATTTT	TRBV18	-	-	14	TRBJ2-3
CASSSAVGVPMNTEAFF	TGCGCCAGCAGCTCAGCCGTCGGGGTCCCCATGAACACTGAAGCTTTCTTT	TRBV5-1	-	-	17	TRBJ1-1
CASTPRAFSYEQYF	TGTGCCAGCACACCTCGTGCGTTCTCCTACGAGCAGTACTTC	TRBV6-5	-	few	14	TRBJ2-7
CASTEDRGWETQYF	TGTGCCAGCACCGAGGACAGGGGTTGGGAGACCCAGTACTTC	TRBV6-1	TRBD1	-	14	TRBJ2-5
CASSPNDRARELFF	TGTGCCAGCAGTCCAAATGACAGGGCCCGGGAGCTGTTTTTT	TRBV6-5	TRBD1	-	14	TRBJ2-2
CACPKLVVYGYTF	TGTGCCTGCCCGAAGCTAGTAGTTTATGGCTACACCTTC	TRBV30	-	-	13	TRBJ1-2
CSVVGEQGVVEQYF	TGCAGCGTTGTAGGCGAACAGGGAGTGGTCGAGCAGTACTTC	TRBV29-1	-	-	14	TRBJ2-7
CASSRSPRVREQYF	TGTGCCAGCAGCCGCAGCCCCCGAGTGCGGGAGCAGTACTTC	TRBV14	-	few	14	TRBJ2-7
CASRYRGADEQYF	TGTGCCAGCAGATACAGGGGGGCGGACGAGCAGTACTTC	TRBV5-4	TRBD1	-	13	TRBJ2-7
CAISALHEQYF	TGTGCCATCAGTGCCCTCCACGAGCAGTACTTC	TRBV10-3	-	-	11	TRBJ2-7
CASSLTSGTGEAGELFF	TGTGCCAGCAGTTTAACTTCCGGGACAGGGGAGGCCGGGGAGCTGTTTTTT	TRBV7-9	TRBD1	few	17	TRBJ2-2
CASRTGTNTEAFF	TGCGCCAGCAGGACAGGGACGAACACTGAAGCTTTCTTT	TRBV5-1	TRBD1	few	13	TRBJ1-1
CASSRTGGPDEQYF	TGTGCCAGCAGTCGGACAGGGGGCCCCGACGAGCAGTACTTC	TRBV27	TRBD1	-	14	TRBJ2-7
CASSQPTGAIFSETQYF	TGCGCCAGCAGTCAACCGACAGGGGCGATATTTTCCGAGACCCAGTACTTC	TRBV23-1	TRBD1	-	17	TRBJ2-5
CASSSYFLGQARTQYF	TGTGCCAGCAGCTCCTACTTCCTCGGACAGGCACGGACCCAGTACTTC	TRBV7-9	TRBD1	-	16	TRBJ2-5
CASSAGGLGYGYTF	TGTGCCAGCAGTGCAGGGGGCTTGGGCTATGGCTACACCTTC	TRBV6-4	TRBD1	-	14	TRBJ1-2
CASSLPGQKYNEQFF	TGTGCCAGCAGCTTACCCGGACAGAAATACAATGAGCAGTTCTTC	TRBV7-8	-	-	15	TRBJ2-1
CASSDTGPGELFF	TGCGCCAGCAGTGATACAGGGCCCGGGGAGCTGTTTTTT	TRBV10-1	-	-	13	TRBJ2-2
CAIGVGQGRSSYNEQFF	TGTGCCATAGGGGTCGGACAGGGACGGAGCTCCTACAATGAGCAGTTCTTC	TRBV10-3	TRBD1	-	17	TRBJ2-1
CASSPPPETVISNQPQHF	TGTGCCAGCAGTCCTCCGCCGGAGACAGTGATTAGCAATCAGCCCCAGCATTTT	TRBV7-9	-	-	18	TRBJ1-5
CASSLGGFLGTEAFF	TGCGCCAGCAGCCTCGGGGGGTTCTTGGGTACTGAAGCTTTCTTT	TRBV5-1	-	once	15	TRBJ1-1
CASSIGTGGMRPQHF	TGTGCCAGCAGTATCGGGACAGGGGGGATGCGGCCCCAGCATTTT	TRBV27	TRBD1	-	15	TRBJ1-5